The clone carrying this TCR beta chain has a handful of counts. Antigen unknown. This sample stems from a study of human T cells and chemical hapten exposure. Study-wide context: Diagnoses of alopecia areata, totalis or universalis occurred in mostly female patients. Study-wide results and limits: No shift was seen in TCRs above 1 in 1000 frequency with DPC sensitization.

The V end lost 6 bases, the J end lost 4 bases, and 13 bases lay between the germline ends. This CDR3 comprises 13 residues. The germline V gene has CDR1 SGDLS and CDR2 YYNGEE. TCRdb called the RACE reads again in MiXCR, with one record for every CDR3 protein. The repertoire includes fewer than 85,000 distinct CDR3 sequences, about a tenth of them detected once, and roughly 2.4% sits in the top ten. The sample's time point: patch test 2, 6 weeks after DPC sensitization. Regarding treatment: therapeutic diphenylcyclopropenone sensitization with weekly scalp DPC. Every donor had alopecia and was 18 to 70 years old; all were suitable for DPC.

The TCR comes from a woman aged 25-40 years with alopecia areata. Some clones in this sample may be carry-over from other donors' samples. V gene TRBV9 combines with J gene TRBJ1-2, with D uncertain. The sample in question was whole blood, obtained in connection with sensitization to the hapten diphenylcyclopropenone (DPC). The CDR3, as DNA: TGTGCCAGCAATCCCTCCGGCTCCTATGGCTACACCTTC. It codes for CASNPSGSYGYTF.